Below are 26 T cell receptor beta chains sequenced from a single sample in a study of blood T cell dynamics during melanoma immunotherapy. Data came from immunoSEQ multiplex PCR; TCRdb stores just in-frame clones and leaves some out. The table has a few thousand clones, approximately 83% seen once. Time point reported: pre-treatment baseline. The material was blood, obtained from a patient treated with checkpoint blockade. The receptors were gathered from a human donor with melanoma.

V usage is TRBV19 and J usage is TRBJ1-4, with 8 bases that match TRBD1. Per germline, CDR1 LNHDA and CDR2 SQIVND (reference sequence). The CDR3 is 14 amino acids. The trim removed 7 bases at V and 4 bases at J, leaving 5 bases unmatched. CDR3 DNA: TGTGCCAGTACCGACAGGGGCTATAATGAAAAACTGTTTTTT. Its protein is CASTDRGYNEKLFF. Variable domain in full (rest from reference TRBV19 and TRBJ1-4): DGGITQSPKYLFRKEGQNVTLSCEQNLNHDAMYWYRQDPGQGLRLIYYSQIVNDFQKGDIAEGYSVSREKKESFPLTVTSAQKNPTAFYLCASTDRGYNEKLFFGSGTQLSVL.

The rearrangement joins TRBV13 to TRBJ1-1, with D unclear. Germline values: CDR1 PRHDT, CDR2 FYEKMQ (reference sequence). The V and J ends lost 5 bases and 0 bases respectively, with 13 bases between them. The length of the CDR3 is 15 residues. This chain's CDR3 is CASSTRHGMNTEAFF. The DNA of the CDR3 is TGTGCCAGCAGCACCCGACACGGAATGAACACTGAAGCTTTCTTT.

J is TRBJ1-1 and V is TRBV7-9, with D perhaps TRBD1 (6 bases). The ends were cut back, 4 bases at V and 0 bases at J, with 15 bases in the middle. The CDR3 runs to 16 residues. CDR1 SEHNR and CDR2 FQNEAQ come from the germline V gene (reference sequence). CDR3: CASSSDRKTMNTEAFF. The CDR3 nucleotides are TGTGCCAGCAGCTCGGACAGAAAAACGATGAACACTGAAGCTTTCTTT. Full variable domain (missing parts from reference TRBV7-9 and TRBJ1-1): DTGVSQNPRHKITKRGQNVTFRCDPISEHNRLYWYRQTLGQGPEFLTYFQNEAQLEKSRLLSDRFSAERPKGSFSTLEIQRTEQGDSAMYLCASSSDRKTMNTEAFFGQGTRLTVV.

This chain connects TRBV12-5 to TRBJ2-3, with a possible D match to TRBD2 (6 bases). V gave up 6 bases and J gave up 2 bases, with 18 bases separating them. The CDR3 extends over 16 amino acids. CDR1 and CDR2 (germline): LGHNT, FRNRAP. CDR3 sequence reads: CASGSGLTKATDTQYF. Written as DNA, the CDR3 is TGTGCTAGTGGGTCGGGACTCACGAAGGCCACAGATACGCAGTATTTT.

This clone was recorded once. This rearrangement joins TRBV21-1 to TRBJ2-7; the D call TRBD2 from the table was never checked on the DNA. TRBV21-1 constitutes a pseudogene. The CDR3 loop spans 13 amino acids. CDR3 loop: CASSKAGVTEQYF. In DNA form, the CDR3 reads TGTGCCAGCAGCAAAGCGGGAGTTACCGAGCAGTACTTC.

The chain links TRBV5-1 to TRBJ2-1; 11 nucleotides align to TRBD2. V gave up 4 bases and J gave up 9 bases; unmatched junction bases: 12. The CDR3 is made up of 16 amino acids. Germline assignment: CDR1 SGHRS and CDR2 YFSETQ. The CDR3 nucleotides read TGCGCCAGCAGCGCGACAATAGCGGGAGGGTCAGGTGAGCAGTTCTTC. Residues: CASSATIAGGSGEQFF.

The genes are TRBV29-1 and TRBJ2-1, with 12 bases lining up with TRBD2. The CDR3 loop spans 14 amino acids. Germline trimming cut 7 bases from V and 3 bases from J; bases unmatched to any gene: 4. Germline values: CDR1 SQVTM, CDR2 ANQGSEA. CDR3 sequence reads: CSAQLAGGYNEQFF. Written as DNA, the CDR3 is TGCAGCGCCCAACTAGCGGGGGGCTACAATGAGCAGTTCTTC.

The chain combines TRBV6-5 with TRBJ2-3, with 10 bases aligning to TRBD2. The V segment lost 2 bases and the J segment 5 bases; nucleotides outside the gene matches: 7. This CDR3 contains 16 residues. Germline V CDR1 and CDR2: MNHEY, SVGAGI. CDR3 loop: CASSYEAGGPGDTQYF. The CDR3 DNA reads TGTGCCAGCAGTTACGAAGCGGGAGGGCCGGGAGATACGCAGTATTTT.

Only a few counts were recorded for this clone. Here the CDR3 reads CASSEERSSYEQYF. The CDR3 DNA is TGCGCCAGCAGCGAAGAGAGGAGCTCCTACGAGCAGTACTTC. This chain links TRBV10-2 with TRBJ2-7; D uncertain. Germline V CDR1 and CDR2: WSHSY, SAAADI. The CDR3 totals 14 residues. The ends were cut back, 6 bases at V and 0 bases at J, with 12 bases in the middle.

This chain links TRBV2 with TRBJ1-1; TRBD1 might be the D (5 bases). Germline values: CDR1 SNHLY, CDR2 FYNNEI. The length of the CDR3 is 16 residues. V dropped 6 bases and J dropped 0 bases, with 17 bases sitting between them. DNA for the CDR3: TGTGCCAGCAGCTTAAAGATCGGGGCCATGAACACTGAAGCTTTCTTT. This gives the protein CASSLKIGAMNTEAFF.

V is TRBV19 and J is TRBJ2-7; 10 bases are shared with TRBD2. Per the germline V gene, CDR1 is LNHDA and CDR2 is SQIVND (reference sequence). CDR3 length: 14 residues. J gave up 2 bases and V 6 bases, and 4 bases lay outside the gene matches. CDR3 in DNA: TGTGCCAGTAGCGGACTAGCGGACCCCTACGAGCAGTACTTC. Translating gives CASSGLADPYEQYF. Looking up the rest from reference TRBV19 and TRBJ2-7 gives the full variable domain: DGGITQSPKYLFRKEGQNVTLSCEQNLNHDAMYWYRQDPGQGLRLIYYSQIVNDFQKGDIAEGYSVSREKKESFPLTVTSAQKNPTAFYLCASSGLADPYEQYFGPGTRLTVT.

V gene TRBV10-3 combines with J gene TRBJ2-7; no definite D call. This CDR3 has 13 amino acids. The germline V gene encodes CDR1 ENHRY and CDR2 SYGVKD. The CDR3 nucleotides read TGTGTCCCTCCGAGGAAGCGAAAAGTCGAGCAGTACTTC. The encoded protein is CVPPRKRKVEQYF.

The J gene is TRBJ1-2, the V gene TRBV19, with TRBD1 as a possible D gene (5 bases). There are 14 residues in the CDR3. Per the germline V gene, CDR1 is LNHDA and CDR2 is SQIVND (reference sequence). V lost 7 bases to trimming and J lost 5 bases, with 17 bases between them. The CDR3 protein is CASNRDRGLYGYTF. CDR3 nucleotides: TGTGCCAGTAATCGGGACCGAGGGTTGTATGGCTACACCTTC.

V usage is TRBV5-6 and J usage is TRBJ2-5, with TRBD2 identical over 11 bases. This CDR3 is built from 15 residues. Germline V lookup: CDR1 SGHDT, CDR2 YYEEEE. V lost 1 base and J lost 5; bases outside the gene matches: 4. The CDR3 loop is CASSLLAGGRETQYF. In nucleotides, the CDR3 is TGTGCCAGCAGCTTGCTAGCGGGGGGCCGGGAGACCCAGTACTTC.

The chain has TRBV9 and TRBJ2-7; TRBD1 matches 8 bases. J lost 2 bases, V lost 4 bases, and 5 bases had no gene match. Germline V gene lookup returns CDR1 SGDLS and CDR2 YYNGEE. The CDR3 length is 14 residues. Here the CDR3 DNA reads TGTGCCAGCAGCCTAAGGGACAGGCCCTACGAGCAGTACTTC. It yields the protein CASSLRDRPYEQYF.

The chain employs TRBV6-6 and TRBJ1-2; tentative D call: TRBD1 (6 bases). In germline, CDR1 is MNHNY, CDR2 SVGAGI (reference sequence). V dropped 3 bases and J dropped 4 bases, with 15 bases sitting between them. CDR3 length: 15 amino acids. The CDR3 protein is CASSYRVDSPYGYTF. The CDR3 DNA reads TGTGCCAGCAGTTATCGGGTGGACAGTCCCTATGGCTACACCTTC.

CDR3 amino acids: CASRVTLNTEAFF. DNA for the CDR3: TGTGCCAGCAGAGTAACGTTGAACACTGAAGCTTTCTTT. The chain joins TRBV6-1 to TRBJ1-1, with D unclear. This CDR3 contains 13 residues. Trimming removed 6 bases at V and 0 bases at J, with 8 bases between. CDR1 is MNHNS and CDR2 is SASEGT in the germline V gene.

The V and J genes are TRBV19 and TRBJ2-1, with D unresolved. The germline V gene encodes CDR1 LNHDA and CDR2 SQIVND (reference sequence). V was trimmed by 2 bases and J by 4 bases, leaving 12 bases between them. The CDR3 spans 15 residues. This chain's CDR3 is CASSILDGPYNEQFF. The DNA of the CDR3 is TGTGCCAGTAGTATACTGGACGGGCCTTACAATGAGCAGTTCTTC.

The genes are TRBV5-4 and TRBJ2-2; possible D gene TRBD2, 5 bases. This CDR3 region has 16 residues. Germline lookup yields CDR1 SGHNT and CDR2 YYREEE (reference sequence). The V gene lost 0 bases and the J gene lost 1 base, with 10 bases spanning the gap. CDR3 coding DNA: TGTGCCAGCAGCTTGGCTCTGGGAGAGAACACCGGGGAGCTGTTTTTT. Protein sequence: CASSLALGENTGELFF. Based on the CDR3 plus reference TRBV5-4 and TRBJ2-2, the full variable domain is ETGVTQSPTHLIKTRGQQVTLRCSSQSGHNTVSWYQQALGQGPQFIFQYYREEENGRGNFPPRFSGLQFPNYSSELNVNALELDDSALYLCASSLALGENTGELFFGEGSRLTVL.

V is TRBV2 and J is TRBJ1-2; the D gene is possibly TRBD1 (6 bases). Germline CDR1 and CDR2: SNHLY and FYNNEI. Trimming pared 7 bases from V and 4 bases from J, leaving 13 bases between. The length of the CDR3 is 13 residues. The CDR3 loop reads CASTIQGPYGYTF. CDR3 DNA: TGTGCCAGCACTATACAGGGTCCCTATGGCTACACCTTC.

The chain employs TRBV19 and TRBJ2-7; TRBD1 matches 7 bases. This CDR3 region has 14 residues. After removal of 10 bases from V and 3 bases from J, the junction contained 12 bases not matched to a gene. Germline CDR1 LNHDA, CDR2 SQIVND (reference sequence). CDR3 sequence reads: CATKSGTARYEQYF. CDR3 sequence (DNA): TGTGCCACCAAGTCCGGGACAGCCCGCTACGAGCAGTACTTC.

The chain has TRBV6-6 and TRBJ2-3; 11 bases align to TRBD1. This CDR3 spans 14 amino acids. Germline V lookup: CDR1 MNHNY, CDR2 SVGAGI (reference sequence). V lost 6 bases, J lost 5 bases, and 4 bases stayed unmatched. As DNA, the CDR3 is TGTGCCAGCAGCACCGGGACAGGGGGAGATACGCAGTATTTT. Translation: CASSTGTGGDTQYF.

V gene TRBV5-1 combines with J gene TRBJ1-2; 7 bases map to TRBD1. The CDR3 runs to 15 residues. Germline CDR1 SGHRS, CDR2 YFSETQ. The ends lost 4 bases at V and 8 bases at J; junction bases unmatched: 14. CDR3 amino acids: CASSPTDTGANGYTF. In nucleotides, the CDR3 is TGCGCCAGCAGCCCCACTGATACAGGGGCGAACGGCTACACCTTC.

The sample holds one count of this clone. The J gene is TRBJ2-7, the V gene TRBV28, with no clear D. CDR3 length: 14 amino acids. Between the trimmed V and J ends, which lost 6 bases and 0 bases, there was a span of 12 bases. In germline, CDR1 is MDHEN, CDR2 SYDVKM. CDR3 sequence (DNA): TGTGCCAGCAGCCCGAACGAGAGCTCCTACGAGCAGTACTTC. Translating gives CASSPNESSYEQYF.

V gene TRBV7-8 combines with J gene TRBJ1-1; D is unclear. Trimming took off 1 base at V and 5 bases at J, with 5 bases between the two ends. Germline values: CDR1 SGHVS, CDR2 FQNEAQ. There are 12 residues in the CDR3. The CDR3, as DNA: TGTGCCAGCAGCTTAGGGAGGACTGAAGCTTTCTTT. The encoded protein is CASSLGRTEAFF.

This clone was detected only once. The V call is TRBV18, the J call TRBJ2-7; D is possibly TRBD1 or TRBD2 (5 bases each). The germline V gene encodes CDR1 KGHSH and CDR2 LQKENI. V lost 2 bases and J lost 0, with 17 bases in between. This CDR3 region has 17 residues. CDR3 coding DNA: TGTGCCAGCTCACCAACGAGACAGCGGAGCCCCTCCTACGAGCAGTACTTC. Translated, it gives CASSPTRQRSPSYEQYF.